This TCR beta chain derives from a study of T-cell memory formation after mild COVID-19 (dated by TCRdb to the early 2020s). In terms of the full investigation: TCR sequence clusters from the two donors were found to be largely donor specific. In a couple of donors, T-cell clones that expanded and contracted after mild COVID-19 were tracked by sequencing TCRalpha and TCRbeta repertoires over time. The cohort was made up of two young adult volunteers, one female and one male, who were previously healthy.

Based on the germline V gene, the CDR1 and CDR2 sequences are MNHEY and SVGAGI. Between the V and J ends, shortened by 7 bases and 1 base respectively, the junction contains 16 bases. The CDR3 goes from the cysteine to the phenylalanine over 15 residues. Solely the CDR3 DNA is kept, with 45 bases framed from the first base. This clonotype was detected only a few times. What antigen it recognizes has not been identified. No base quality values were provided; no much bigger clone lies one nucleotide off. The research as a whole found: From day 15 to 85, contracting clones showed balanced CD4/CD8 phenotypes, whereas a second wave of clones that expanded from day 15 to 37 leaned towards CD4+. Some responding clones were found in pre-infection memory, which suggests that pre-existing cross-reactive memory T cells took part in the SARS-CoV-2 response. Contracting CD4+ clones appeared mostly in the CM and EM memory subsets, whereas CD8+ clones were enriched in EMRA. Only two mild cases were covered by the study, and larger cohorts that include severe cases with pre-infection samples were considered necessary. SARS-CoV-2 specificity was not confirmed for the second-wave clones peaking on day 37.

This sample was sequenced with an Illumina NovaSeq 6000. TCRalpha and TCRbeta cDNA libraries were constructed by 5'RACE with constant-segment primers, with sample barcodes and unique molecular identifiers being introduced. Trizol reagent was used to extract RNA from every sample. The libraries were amplified in two PCR steps, and the second step added a second sample barcode and Illumina TruSeq adapters. The libraries were sequenced on an Illumina NovaSeq using 2 x 150 bp paired-end reads. On the authors' methods: With migec v1.2.7, reads were demultiplexed and then collapsed into UMI-guided consensus sequences. Using mixcr v2.1.11, the UMI consensuses were aligned to TRA and TRB V and J templates and assembled into clonotypes. A clonotype was counted as expanded or contracted only if both edgeR and NoisET called the change significant, with noise models trained on biological replicates. edgeR calls used a false discovery rate-adjusted p below 0.01 and a log2 fold-change threshold of 1. As an exploratory analysis of dynamics, max-normalized trajectories of the 1000 most abundant clonotypes were examined by PCA with hierarchical clustering. The CD4 or CD8 phenotype of responding clones was assigned using the separately sequenced CD4+ and CD8+ repertoires. TCRdb applied fastp at Q25 and MiXCR to the public reads, then kept only in-frame beta chains. Rows merge per CDR3 protein into single entries with the most common DNA and genes. The authors' filters were not applied to this entry. This sample holds about 340,000 distinct CDR3 sequences; around an eighth were observed only once. Around 22% of the sample comes from the top ten.

PBMCs were isolated by Ficoll-Paque density gradient centrifugation. Sequencing used PBMCs or a T cell subset sorted from them (not recorded which). The chain couples TRBV6-5 to TRBJ2-5, with the D gene not clear enough to name. The source is a man aged 18-30 years who had mild COVID-19 (a few samples of this study predate the infection). The sample titles of this study are shuffled in the database, so cell type and time point are left out; the donor was told from shared clones. CDR3 region: CASIDPVGGQETQYF. DNA sequence: TGTGCCAGCATCGACCCGGTAGGCGGCCAAGAGACCCAGTACTTC.